The 17 T cell receptor beta chains given below trace back to one sample, sequenced in a study of CD8+CD57+ T cells in acquired aplastic anemia. Genomic DNA templated the TCR beta VDJ and CDR3 profiling. Each CDR3 protein gets one entry after TCRdb re-called the reads with MiXCR. This repertoire shows about 180,000 distinct CDR3 sequences, around 48% found once; its top ten account for around 1.1%. Flow cytometry had shown expanded CD8+CD57+ cells in the patients chosen for sequencing. The sample consisted of sorted CD4+, CD8+, or CD8+CD57+ T cells (not recorded which) from PBMCs. Every receptor here comes from a human donor with aplastic anemia.

About this clonotype: A read error may produce the germline difference seen at one junction end. This chain connects TRBV29-1 to TRBJ1-2; D unclear. The germline gives CDR1 SQVTM, CDR2 ANQGSEA. This CDR3 is 13 amino acids long. This CDR3 reads CSVEDPANYGYTF. CDR3 in DNA: TGCAGTGTTGAAGATCCAGCGAACTATGGCTACACCTTC.

This clonotype was recorded many times. The DNA of the CDR3 is TGCAGTGCTAGCCAAAACACTGAAGCTTTCTTT. Translated, it gives CSASQNTEAFF. The rearrangement uses TRBV20-1 and TRBJ1-1; D gene unclear. This CDR3 comprises 11 residues. Germline V lookup: CDR1 DFQATT, CDR2 SNEGSKA (reference sequence). Trimming cost V 3 bases and J 2 bases, with 4 bases left between them.

On this clonotype itself: With a much larger clone just one base away, this may be a read error. The rearrangement joins TRBV5-6 to TRBJ2-3; 7 nucleotides agree with TRBD2. The CDR3 has 13 amino acids. The germline V gene encodes CDR1 SGHDT and CDR2 YYEEEE. The CDR3: CASGLGGSDTQYF. The CDR3 DNA sequence: TGTGCCAGCGGCTTGGGGGGGTCAGATACGCAGTATTTT.

This clonotype was seen at least ten times. CDR3 coding DNA: TGTGCCAGCAGCCAGACTAGCGGCTCATTCGATGAGCAGTTCTTC. Protein sequence: CASSQTSGSFDEQFF. The chain employs TRBV3-1 and TRBJ2-1, with TRBD2 matching 9 bases. There are 15 residues in the CDR3. V shed 3 bases and J 8 bases; nucleotides not matched to a gene: 8. Germline-derived CDR1 and CDR2 are LGHDT and YNNKEL (reference sequence).

The chain links TRBV2 to TRBJ1-5; a weak D match, TRBD1 (6 bases). V dropped 7 bases and J dropped 11 bases, with 21 bases sitting between them. The CDR3 has 14 residues. Per the germline V gene, CDR1 is SNHLY and CDR2 is FYNNEI. In nucleotides, the CDR3 is TGTGCCAGCACAGCGGGGGCTGATATAAAGACCCAGCATTTT. It translates to CASTAGADIKTQHF.

The J gene is TRBJ2-5, the V gene TRBV27; D not certain. The V end lost 5 bases, the J end lost 4 bases, and 23 bases lay between the germline ends. Germline V gene lookup returns CDR1 MNHEY and CDR2 SMNVEV (reference sequence). This CDR3 is built from 17 residues. The CDR3, as DNA: TGTGCCAGCAGTGCACTCGGTGGTTCTGCTGGTTTAGAGACCCAGTACTTC. Translated, it gives CASSALGGSAGLETQYF.

The rearrangement uses TRBV5-5 and TRBJ1-2; D is perhaps TRBD1 (6 bases). The CDR3 sequence is 15 residues long. Germline CDR1 is SGHKS and CDR2 is YYEKEE (reference sequence). V dropped 0 bases and J dropped 4 bases, with 13 bases sitting between them. CDR3 protein: CASSLAGPGAYGYTF. In DNA form, the CDR3 reads TGTGCCAGCAGCTTGGCCGGTCCAGGGGCCTATGGCTACACCTTC.

This clonotype was recorded at least ten times. This sequence joins TRBV11-2 and TRBJ2-7; tentative D call: TRBD1 (5 bases). Per germline, CDR1 SGHAT and CDR2 FQNNGV. This CDR3 contains 15 residues. V lost 1 base to trimming and J lost 1 base, with 11 bases between them. In DNA, the CDR3 is TGTGCCAGCAGCTTAGCTTTACCAGGGTCCTACGAGCAGTACTTC. Translating it yields CASSLALPGSYEQYF. The full variable domain, with the rest looked up from reference TRBV11-2 and TRBJ2-7, is EAGVAQSPRYKIIEKRQSVAFWCNPISGHATLYWYQQILGQGPKLLIQFQNNGVVDDSQLPKDRFSAERLKGVDSTLKIQPAKLEDSAVYLCASSLALPGSYEQYFGPGTRLTVT.

The V and J genes are TRBV5-6 and TRBJ2-3; D unresolved. Germline CDR1 and CDR2: SGHDT and YYEEEE. V shed 4 bases and J shed 1 base, with 13 bases lying between them. CDR3 length: 15 residues. Here the CDR3 DNA reads TGTGCCAGCAGCCGAGAGAGACTCCGCACAGATACGCAGTATTTT. Its protein product is CASSRERLRTDTQYF.

On this clonotype: At one end the junction does not follow the germline gene, possibly because of a read error. The V call is TRBV19, the J call TRBJ1-1, with a tentative D call TRBD1 (6 bases). CDR1 is LNHDA and CDR2 is SQIVND in the germline V gene (reference sequence). This CDR3 has 13 residues. DNA of the CDR3: TGTGCCAGTATACCCGGGGGGCACGCTGAAGCTCTCTTT. It is translated as CASIPGGHAEALF. The full variable domain, completed using reference TRBV19 and TRBJ1-1, is DGGITQSPKYLFRKEGQNVTLSCEQNLNHDAMYWYRQDPGQGLRLIYYSQIVNDFQKGDIAEGYSVSREKKESFPLTVTSAQKNPTAFYLCASIPGGHAEALFGQGTRLTVV.

The chain has TRBV20-1 and TRBJ1-1; 10 bases align to TRBD1. The V gene end was trimmed by 6 bases and the J gene end by 4 bases; junction bases not matched to a gene: 8. This CDR3 contains 14 residues. Germline CDR1 and CDR2: DFQATT and SNEGSKA (reference sequence). The CDR3 spells CSANGGQGITEAFF. CDR3 nucleotides: TGCAGTGCCAATGGGGGACAGGGGATCACTGAAGCTTTCTTT.

The chain is built from TRBV19 and TRBJ2-5, with a possible D match to TRBD2 (6 bases). CDR3 length equals 15 residues. V lost 7 bases, J lost 4 bases, and 19 bases lay in between. CDR1 and CDR2 from the germline V gene are LNHDA and SQIVND (reference sequence). The CDR3 loop reads CASTDGGGAPETQYF. The CDR3 bases are TGTGCCAGTACCGATGGAGGAGGGGCCCCAGAGACCCAGTACTTC.

V usage is TRBV10-3 and J usage is TRBJ1-4; D is ambiguous. Trimming stripped 7 bases from V and 1 base from J, with 10 bases between. Germline CDR1 reads ENHRY; CDR2 reads SYGVKD. The CDR3 totals 14 residues. CDR3 DNA sequence: TGTGCCATCAATTCACCGGGAACTAATGAAAAACTGTTTTTT. This gives the protein CAINSPGTNEKLFF.

The rearrangement links TRBV19 to TRBJ2-3, with D perhaps matching TRBD1 (6 bases). V lost 4 bases and J 2 bases, leaving 13 bases between the germline ends. The CDR3 extends over 15 amino acids. Germline V lookup: CDR1 LNHDA, CDR2 SQIVND (reference sequence). The CDR3 sequence: CASSRGPGFTDTQYF. Here the CDR3 DNA reads TGTGCCAGTAGTAGGGGGCCGGGTTTCACAGATACGCAGTATTTT.

This clonotype was recorded many times. This sequence joins TRBV20-1 and TRBJ1-1; 7 bases fit TRBD1. CDR1 DFQATT and CDR2 SNEGSKA come from the germline V gene (reference sequence). J was trimmed by 7 bases and V by 6 bases; bases with no gene match: 5. This CDR3 comprises 11 residues. In nucleotides, the CDR3 is TGCAGTGCGAGCCAGGGGGGTGAAGCTTTCTTT. Residues: CSASQGGEAFF.

This clonotype was observed at least ten times. This sequence joins TRBV20-1 and TRBJ2-7, with D possibly called TRBD1 or TRBD2 (6 bases each). This CDR3 is 15 amino acids long. V was clipped by 3 bases and J by 0 bases, with 15 bases between them. Germline CDR1 is DFQATT and CDR2 is SNEGSKA (reference sequence). DNA of the CDR3: TGCAGTGCTAGCCTACTAGGGGGGAGCTCCTACGAGCAGTACTTC. Its translation is CSASLLGGSSYEQYF.

In regard to this clonotype: Being one base from a much bigger clone, this may be a read error. The chain is built from TRBV3-1 and TRBJ1-2; no clear D gene. The CDR3 is 13 residues long. Trimming stripped 2 bases from V and 10 bases from J, with 14 bases between. Germline values: CDR1 LGHDT, CDR2 YNNKEL (reference sequence). The CDR3 DNA reads as TGTGCCAGCAGCCAATCCTCTAGCGGTGACTACACCTTC. Translating gives CASSQSSSGDYTF.